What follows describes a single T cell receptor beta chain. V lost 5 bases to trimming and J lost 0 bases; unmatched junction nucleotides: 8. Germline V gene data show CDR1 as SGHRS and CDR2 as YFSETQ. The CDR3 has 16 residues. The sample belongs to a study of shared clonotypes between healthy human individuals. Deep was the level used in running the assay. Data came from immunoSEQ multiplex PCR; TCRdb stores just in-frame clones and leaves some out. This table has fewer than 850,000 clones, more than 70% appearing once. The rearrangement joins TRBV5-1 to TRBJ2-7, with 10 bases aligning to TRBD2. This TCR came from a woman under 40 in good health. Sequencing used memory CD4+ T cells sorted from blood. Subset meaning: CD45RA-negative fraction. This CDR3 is CASRGLADSASYEQYF. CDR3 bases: TGCGCCAGCAGAGGACTAGCGGATTCGGCCTCCTACGAGCAGTACTTC.